This T cell receptor (beta chain) was identified in a study of T cell repertoires in aging, cancer and after chemotherapy. Looking at the study overall: Six age groups, ranging from 30 or younger to 70 or older, included the donors. Repeat sampling of healthy donors over several months to years showed clear clonal overlap. Approximately 8 million TCR reads were in the whole dataset.

Findings of the study overall: Age-matched healthy donors had significantly more diverse, less clonal blood TCR repertoires than untreated cancer patients.

The CDR3 totals 13 residues. CDR1 and CDR2 (germline): SQVTM, ANQGSEA. Trimming removed 1 base from V and 8 bases from J, with 12 bases in between. Multiplex touch-down PCR with TRB-A/B primers amplified rearranged V-D-J TRB sequences. Each CDR3 protein gets one entry after TCRdb re-called the multiplex PCR reads with MiXCR. The table lists roughly 2,200 distinct CDR3 sequences, around 29% of them singletons. The template was genomic DNA from peripheral blood, not RNA. By share, this clonotype counts as large. The antigen remains unidentified. The chain recombines TRBV29-1 with TRBJ2-1; D ambiguous. This receptor was obtained from a human donor in good health. Sequencing used blood. CDR3 in amino acids: CSVEVGLVDEQFF. The DNA for the CDR3 is TGCAGCGTTGAAGTAGGCCTAGTCGATGAGCAGTTCTTC.